These T cell receptor beta chains were read from a single sample in a study of T-cell reconstitution after alpha-beta-depleted transplantation in children. Using its own MiXCR run on the PCR reads, TCRdb lists one record per CDR3 protein. This table holds approximately 800,000 distinct CDR3 sequences, roughly 15% found once. This sample comprised PBMCs, mostly from graft donor cells, obtained 360 days after TCRalphabeta/CD19-depleted stem cell transplant. The receptors originated from a male patient between 10 and 17 years old who had a stem cell transplant for acute lymphoblastic leukemia, so the T cells may come from the graft donor. Each CDR3 is given with its conserved first and last residue. A D gene is named only where the DNA matches it firmly. Not all rows give a size; the values are once, few, many and, for expanded clones, a class.

D gene | J gene | V gene | clone size | CDR3 protein | CDR3 DNA
. | TRBJ2-3 | TRBV5-1 | . | CASSLPRFRVADTQYF | TGCGCCAGCAGCTTGCCCCGTTTCAGGGTCGCAGATACGCAGTATTTT
. | TRBJ2-1 | TRBV12-3/TRBV12-4 | . | CASMSVNNEQFF | TGTGCCAGCATGTCAGTCAACAATGAGCAGTTCTTC
. | TRBJ2-2 | TRBV20-1 | . | CGAPSPGQYTGELFF | TGCGGAGCGCCGTCGCCAGGACAGTACACCGGGGAGCTGTTTTTT
. | TRBJ2-5 | TRBV12-3/TRBV12-4 | few | CASSPSQGLQETQYF | TGTGCCAGCAGCCCCTCACAAGGACTCCAAGAGACCCAGTACTTC
. | TRBJ2-5 | TRBV3-1 | few | CASSQGDQETQYF | TGTGCCAGCAGCCAAGGAGACCAAGAGACCCAGTACTTC
. | TRBJ2-5 | TRBV10-3 | . | CASCLGVGGQETQYF | TGTGCCAGCTGCCTCGGGGTGGGAGGCCAAGAGACCCAGTACTTC
. | TRBJ2-1 | TRBV20-1 | many | CSARVPRSSDEQFF | TGCAGTGCTAGGGTCCCCCGGTCAAGCGATGAGCAGTTCTTC
. | TRBJ1-2 | TRBV5-1 | few | CASSLTGYNYGYTF | TGCGCCAGCAGCTTGACAGGATATAACTATGGCTACACCTTC
TRBD1 | TRBJ2-7 | TRBV27 | many | CASSSRTGYEQYF | TGCGCCAGCAGCTCCCGGACAGGCTACGAGCAGTACTTC
. | TRBJ1-6 | TRBV28 | . | CASRRLSSYNSPLHF | TGTGCCAGCAGACGGCTTAGCTCCTATAATTCACCCCTCCACTTT
. | TRBJ2-2 | TRBV12-3/TRBV12-4 | few | CASRSYTGELFF | TGTGCCAGCAGATCTTACACCGGGGAGCTGTTTTTT
. | TRBJ1-2 | TRBV13 | . | CASSLGRAHYGYTF | TGTGCCAGCAGCTTAGGAAGGGCCCACTATGGCTACACCTTC
. | TRBJ2-3 | TRBV21-1 | . | CASGRSNDTDTQYF | TGTGCCAGCGGAAGAAGCAACGACACAGATACGCAGTATTTT
TRBD2 | TRBJ2-1 | TRBV12-3/TRBV12-4 | . | CASSPSGRANNEQFF | TGTGCCAGCAGCCCCAGCGGGAGGGCCAACAATGAGCAGTTCTTC
TRBD1 | TRBJ2-7 | TRBV29-1 | few | CSVAPGTGVRRQYF | TGCAGCGTGGCTCCCGGGACAGGGGTCCGGCGGCAGTACTTC
. | TRBJ2-1 | TRBV5-1 | many | CASRLAAEQFF | TGCGCCAGCAGGCTAGCAGCTGAGCAGTTCTTC
TRBD1 | TRBJ2-5 | TRBV24-1 | few | CATSPGQGRETQYF | TGTGCCACCAGTCCCGGACAGGGAAGAGAGACCCAGTACTTC
TRBD2 | TRBJ2-3 | TRBV18 | few | CASSPRGTSGNADTQYF | TGTGCCAGCTCACCCCGGGGTACTAGCGGGAACGCAGATACGCAGTATTTT
. | TRBJ2-1 | TRBV13 | few | CASSAGRLLSYNEQFF | TGTGCCAGCAGCGCCGGCCGATTACTCTCCTACAATGAGCAGTTCTTC
TRBD1 | TRBJ1-2 | TRBV28 | many | CASSLPGQLYGYTF | TGTGCCAGCAGTCTCCCGGGACAGTTATATGGCTACACCTTC
TRBD2 | TRBJ2-7 | TRBV18 | few | CASSPTAASGTHEQYF | TGTGCCAGCTCACCGACCGCGGCTAGCGGGACCCACGAGCAGTACTTC
. | TRBJ1-2 | TRBV28 | . | CASSFGTGYGYTF | TGTGCCAGCAGTTTCGGTACGGGCTATGGCTACACCTTC
. | TRBJ2-2 | TRBV20-1 | . | CSARDRSASPTGELFF | TGCAGTGCTAGAGATCGGAGCGCTTCACCCACCGGGGAGCTGTTTTTT
TRBD1 | TRBJ2-7 | TRBV20-1 | few | CSAYGQVNYEQYF | TGCAGTGCTTACGGACAGGTAAACTACGAGCAGTACTTC
TRBD2 | TRBJ2-1 | TRBV4-2 | . | CASKIMEREDSGYNEQFF | TGTGCCAGCAAGATAATGGAGCGGGAGGATTCTGGATACAATGAGCAGTTCTTC
. | TRBJ2-5 | TRBV27 | few | CASSFVRAETQYF | TGTGCCAGCAGTTTCGTCAGGGCGGAGACCCAGTACTTC
TRBD2 | TRBJ2-5 | TRBV18 | . | CASSPLLAGGVQETQYF | TGTGCCAGCTCACCACTTCTAGCGGGAGGAGTCCAAGAGACCCAGTACTTC
. | TRBJ2-1 | TRBV19 | . | CASSIGQANNEQFF | TGTGCCAGTAGTATCGGTCAGGCTAACAATGAGCAGTTCTTC
TRBD2 | TRBJ2-1 | TRBV25-1 | . | CASSEHAGARRSEQFF | TGTGCCAGCAGTGAACACGCGGGAGCCCGGCGGAGTGAGCAGTTCTTC
TRBD2 | TRBJ2-7 | TRBV27 | few | CASSFTARDYKLYEQYF | TGTGCCAGCAGCTTTACCGCCCGGGACTACAAATTATACGAGCAGTACTTC
TRBD2 | TRBJ2-1 | TRBV25-1 | few | CASSEVGLAVNEQFF | TGTGCCAGCAGTGAAGTGGGACTAGCGGTCAATGAGCAGTTCTTC
. | TRBJ2-7 | TRBV12-3/TRBV12-4 | many | CASSPSRLGGRGSSYEQYF | TGTGCCAGCAGTCCTTCGAGGTTGGGAGGGAGGGGGTCGTCCTACGAGCAGTACTTC
. | TRBJ2-2 | TRBV11-2 | few | CASSRDALGPGTGELFF | TGTGCCAGCAGCCGAGACGCCTTGGGACCGGGCACCGGGGAGCTGTTTTTT
. | TRBJ2-3 | TRBV2 | many | CASKGSSTDTQYF | TGTGCCAGCAAGGGGTCTAGCACAGATACGCAGTATTTT
TRBD1 | TRBJ1-2 | TRBV7-9 | once | CASSPPLGTGGGTF | TGTGCCAGCAGCCCACCCCTCGGGACAGGGGGCGGCACCTTC
. | TRBJ2-3 | TRBV7-3 | few | CASSPLWSVTQYF | TGTGCCAGCAGCCCGCTCTGGAGCGTTACGCAGTATTTT
. | TRBJ2-5 | TRBV11-1 | . | CASSLARRPGETQYF | TGTGCCAGCAGCTTGGCCCGACGGCCGGGCGAGACCCAGTACTTC
. | TRBJ2-7 | TRBV11-2 | many | CASSSDSTYEQYF | TGTGCCAGCAGCTCCGACAGTACCTACGAGCAGTACTTC
. | TRBJ2-3 | TRBV9 | . | CASSASVGTQYF | TGTGCCAGCAGCGCGTCGGTCGGTACGCAGTATTTT
. | TRBJ2-5 | TRBV24-1 | many | CATSQETQYF | TGTGCCACCAGTCAAGAGACCCAGTACTTC
TRBD2 | TRBJ2-3 | TRBV6-1 | few | CASSGIGRGVTDTQYF | TGTGCCAGCAGTGGGATCGGGAGGGGGGTGACAGATACGCAGTATTTT
TRBD2 | TRBJ2-7 | TRBV19 | few | CASSPQAFGGTYEQYF | TGTGCCAGTAGTCCCCAGGCGTTCGGGGGGACCTACGAGCAGTACTTC
. | TRBJ2-2 | TRBV12-3/TRBV12-4 | . | CASSAIQGFTGELFF | TGTGCCAGCAGCGCCATACAGGGATTCACCGGGGAGCTGTTTTTT
TRBD1 | TRBJ2-4 | TRBV2 | few | CASTEQGVSKNIQYF | TGTGCCAGCACGGAACAGGGGGTTTCCAAAAACATTCAGTACTTC
. | TRBJ1-3 | TRBV4-1 | few | CASRELGVTGNTIYF | TGCGCCAGCAGAGAGTTGGGGGTTACTGGAAACACCATATATTTT
. | TRBJ2-1 | TRBV4-1 | . | CASRITGTSSYNEQFF | TGCGCCAGCAGAATAACCGGGACATCCTCCTACAATGAGCAGTTCTTC
TRBD1 | TRBJ2-7 | TRBV11-2 | few | CASSLPSGTGYVGTYEQYF | TGTGCCAGCAGCTTACCATCGGGGACAGGATATGTTGGGACCTACGAGCAGTACTTC
. | TRBJ2-7 | TRBV12-5 | . | CASGWGEGLLSYEQYF | TGTGCTAGTGGTTGGGGAGAGGGGCTTCTCTCCTACGAGCAGTACTTC
TRBD1 | TRBJ1-1 | TRBV29-1 | . | CSVARQGFGNTEAFF | TGCAGCGTTGCCAGACAGGGATTCGGGAACACTGAAGCTTTCTTT
. | TRBJ2-7 | TRBV7-8 | few | CASGFNQRGLTTYEQYF | TGTGCCAGCGGCTTTAACCAACGGGGACTCACCACCTACGAGCAGTACTTC
TRBD2 | TRBJ2-7 | TRBV4-1 | . | CASSQGLIAGRRREQYF | TGCGCCAGCAGCCAAGGGCTCATAGCGGGACGTCGTCGAGAGCAGTACTTC